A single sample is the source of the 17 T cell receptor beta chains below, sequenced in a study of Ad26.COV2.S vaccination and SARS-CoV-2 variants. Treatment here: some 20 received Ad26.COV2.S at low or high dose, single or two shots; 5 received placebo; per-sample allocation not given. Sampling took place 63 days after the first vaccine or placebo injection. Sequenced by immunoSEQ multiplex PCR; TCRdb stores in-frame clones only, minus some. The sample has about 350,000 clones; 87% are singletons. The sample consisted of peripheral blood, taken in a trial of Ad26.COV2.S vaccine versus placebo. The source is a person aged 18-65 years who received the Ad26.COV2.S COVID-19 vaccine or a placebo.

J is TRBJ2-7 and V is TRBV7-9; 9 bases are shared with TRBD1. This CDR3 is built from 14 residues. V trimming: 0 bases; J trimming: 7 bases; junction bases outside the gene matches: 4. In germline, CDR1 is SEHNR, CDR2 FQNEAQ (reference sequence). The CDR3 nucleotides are TGTGCCAGCAGCTTAGCGGACAGGGGAGGGGAGCAGTACTTC. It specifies CASSLADRGGEQYF.

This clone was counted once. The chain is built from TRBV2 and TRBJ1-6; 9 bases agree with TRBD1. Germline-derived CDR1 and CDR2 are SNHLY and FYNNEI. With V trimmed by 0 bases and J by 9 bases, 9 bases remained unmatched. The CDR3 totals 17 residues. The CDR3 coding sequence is TGTGCCAGCAGTGAAGCGCTACCGGGACAGGGCACTTCACCCCTCCACTTT. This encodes CASSEALPGQGTSPLHF.

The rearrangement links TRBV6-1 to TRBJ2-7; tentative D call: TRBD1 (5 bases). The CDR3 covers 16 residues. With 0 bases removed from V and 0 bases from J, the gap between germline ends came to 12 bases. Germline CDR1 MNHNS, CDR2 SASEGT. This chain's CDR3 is CASSEAVGQGSYEQYF. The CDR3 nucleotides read TGTGCCAGCAGTGAAGCTGTGGGGCAGGGCTCCTACGAGCAGTACTTC.

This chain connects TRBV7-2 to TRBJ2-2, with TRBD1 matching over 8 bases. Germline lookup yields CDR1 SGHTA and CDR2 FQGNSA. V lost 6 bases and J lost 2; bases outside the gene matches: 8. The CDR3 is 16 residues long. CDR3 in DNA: TGTGCCAGCAGAATCGCCGGGACAGGAAACACCGGGGAGCTGTTTTTT. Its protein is CASRIAGTGNTGELFF.

This CDR3 is CASSGQTSNRISGNTIYF. The CDR3 nucleotides are TGTGCCAGCAGCGGTCAGACTTCCAACCGAATCTCTGGAAACACCATATATTTT. V is TRBV9 and J is TRBJ1-3, with D hard to call. From germline, CDR1 is SGDLS and CDR2 YYNGEE. Between the trimmed V and J ends, which lost 3 bases and 0 bases, there was a span of 19 bases. This CDR3 is built from 18 residues. The entire variable domain, with the rest obtained from reference TRBV9 and TRBJ1-3, is as follows: DSGVTQTPKHLITATGQRVTLRCSPRSGDLSVYWYQQSLDQGLQFLIQYYNGEERAKGNILERFSAQQFPDLHSELNLSSLELGDSALYFCASSGQTSNRISGNTIYFGEGSWLTVV.

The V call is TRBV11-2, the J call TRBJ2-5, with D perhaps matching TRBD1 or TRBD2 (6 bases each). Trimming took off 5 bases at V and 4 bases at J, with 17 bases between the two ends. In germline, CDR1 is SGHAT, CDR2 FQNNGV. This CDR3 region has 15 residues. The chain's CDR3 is CASSPTGAAGETQYF. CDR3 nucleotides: TGTGCCAGCAGCCCTACGGGGGCGGCGGGAGAGACCCAGTACTTC.

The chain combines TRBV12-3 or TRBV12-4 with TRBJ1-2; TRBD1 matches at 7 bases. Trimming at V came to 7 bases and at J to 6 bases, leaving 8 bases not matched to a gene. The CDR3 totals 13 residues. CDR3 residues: CASTQGWKHGYTF. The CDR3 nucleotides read TGTGCCAGCACACAGGGGTGGAAGCATGGCTACACCTTC.

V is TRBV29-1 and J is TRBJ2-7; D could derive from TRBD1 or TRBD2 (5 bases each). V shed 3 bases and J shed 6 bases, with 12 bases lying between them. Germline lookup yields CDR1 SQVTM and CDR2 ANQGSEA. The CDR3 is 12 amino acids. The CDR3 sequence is CSVDRGRGEQYF. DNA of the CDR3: TGCAGCGTTGATCGGGGAAGGGGCGAGCAGTACTTC.

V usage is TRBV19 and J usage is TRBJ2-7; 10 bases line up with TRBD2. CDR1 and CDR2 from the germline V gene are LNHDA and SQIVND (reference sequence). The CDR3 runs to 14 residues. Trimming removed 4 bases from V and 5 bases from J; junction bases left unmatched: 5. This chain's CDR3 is CASSTGLALHEQYF. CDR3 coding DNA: TGTGCCAGTAGTACGGGACTAGCGCTCCACGAGCAGTACTTC.

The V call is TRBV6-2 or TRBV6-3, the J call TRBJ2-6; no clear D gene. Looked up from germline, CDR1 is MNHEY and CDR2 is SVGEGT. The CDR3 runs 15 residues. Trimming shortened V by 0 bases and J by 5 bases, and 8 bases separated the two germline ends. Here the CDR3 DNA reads TGTGCCAGCAGTTACTCGAGGTCTAGGGCCAACGTCCTGACTTTC. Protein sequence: CASSYSRSRANVLTF.

The CDR3 is CASSVRQGLTGELFF. CDR3 DNA: TGTGCCAGCAGCGTAAGACAGGGTTTAACCGGGGAGCTGTTTTTT. The V call is TRBV9, the J call TRBJ2-2; 7 bases are shared with TRBD1. V lost 1 base to trimming and J lost 5 bases; unmatched junction nucleotides: 5. The germline V gene has CDR1 SGDLS and CDR2 YYNGEE. This CDR3 has 15 amino acids.

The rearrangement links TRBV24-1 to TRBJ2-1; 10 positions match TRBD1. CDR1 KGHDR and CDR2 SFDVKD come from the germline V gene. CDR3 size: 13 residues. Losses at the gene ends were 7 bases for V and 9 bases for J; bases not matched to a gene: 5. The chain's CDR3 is CATSGTGEAEQFF. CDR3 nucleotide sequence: TGTGCCACCAGCGGGACAGGGGAGGCTGAGCAGTTCTTC.

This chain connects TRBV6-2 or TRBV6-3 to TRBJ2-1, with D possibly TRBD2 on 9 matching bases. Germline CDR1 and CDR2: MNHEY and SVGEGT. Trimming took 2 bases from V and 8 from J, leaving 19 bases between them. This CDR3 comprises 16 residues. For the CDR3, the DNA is TGTGCCAGCAGTTACCCGAGCGGGGGGACAGGACATGAGCAGTTCTTC. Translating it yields CASSYPSGGTGHEQFF.

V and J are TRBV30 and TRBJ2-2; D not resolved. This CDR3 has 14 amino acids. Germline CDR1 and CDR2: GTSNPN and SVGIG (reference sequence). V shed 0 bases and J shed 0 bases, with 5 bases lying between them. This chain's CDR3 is CAWSVRANTGELFF. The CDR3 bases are TGTGCCTGGAGTGTACGAGCGAACACCGGGGAGCTGTTTTTT.

The CDR3 DNA reads TGTGCCAGCAGCTTAGCGGTCGGGACTAGCGGGGGACCCCAAGAGACCCAGTACTTC. It translates to CASSLAVGTSGGPQETQYF. The gene calls are TRBV7-2 and TRBJ2-5, with TRBD2 identical over 14 bases. Trimming cost V 0 bases and J 1 base; bases outside gene matches: 7. This CDR3 comprises 19 residues. Germline lookup yields CDR1 SGHTA and CDR2 FQGNSA.

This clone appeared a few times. The CDR3 nucleotides are TGTGCCAGCAGTTTATTCGGGGGGCTGGACTATGGCTACACCTTC. Translated, it gives CASSLFGGLDYGYTF. This chain uses TRBV27 with TRBJ1-2; D may be TRBD1 (6 bases). V was trimmed by 1 base and J by 3 bases, leaving 12 bases between them. Looked up from germline, CDR1 is MNHEY and CDR2 is SMNVEV (reference sequence). The length of the CDR3 is 15 residues.

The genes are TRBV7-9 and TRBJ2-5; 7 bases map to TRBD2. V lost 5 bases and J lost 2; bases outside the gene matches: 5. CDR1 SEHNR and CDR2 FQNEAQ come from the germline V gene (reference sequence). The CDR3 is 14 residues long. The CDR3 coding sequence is TGTGCCAGCAGCCCCATGGGAGGGCAAGAGACCCAGTACTTC. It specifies CASSPMGGQETQYF. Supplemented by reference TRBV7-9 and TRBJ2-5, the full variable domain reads DTGVSQNPRHKITKRGQNVTFRCDPISEHNRLYWYRQTLGQGPEFLTYFQNEAQLEKSRLLSDRFSAERPKGSFSTLEIQRTEQGDSAMYLCASSPMGGQETQYFGPGTRLLVL.